This TCR beta chain was sequenced for a study of T cell clones after liver transplantation (dated by TCRdb to between 2018 and 2021). Background for the entire study: The samples were obtained from ITN030ST, a randomized trial that attempted immunosuppression withdrawal within 2 years after liver transplantation. After a pre-transplant mixed lymphocyte reaction, TCRbeta sequencing was used to pinpoint donor-reactive T cell clones, which were subsequently tracked in post-transplant blood. As an antigen-independent comparator for donor-reactive sequences, third party-reactive TCRbeta sequences were also identified from pre-transplant MLRs. Of the eight recipients, a few were HCV-positive, while the remaining recipients had been transplanted for non-autoimmune, non-viral indications. Subjects received no induction therapy and standard immunosuppression until randomization at 12-24 months post-transplant. Tolerance was defined as complete withdrawal of immunosuppression for at least one year without a rise in liver enzymes beyond twice the upper limit of normal. Blood samples were collected pre-transplant, then pre-randomization ahead of withdrawal, and finally post-randomization once withdrawal had either been completed or failed. The study cohort included 8 liver transplant recipients, of whom 3 were classified as tolerant and 5 as non-tolerant.

A note on this clone: It lacks a known antigen. No much larger clonotype is one base removed from it; base qualities were not supplied.

The germline ends are 6 bases apart after V is trimmed by 0 bases and J by 4 bases. Per the germline V gene (reference sequence), MNHEY is the CDR1 and SMNVEV is the CDR2. The CDR3, from cysteine to phenylalanine, totals 13 residues. Only the CDR3 DNA stays, 39 bases, in frame from base 1. High-throughput TCRbeta CDR3 sequencing of frozen genomic DNA was performed by immunoSEQ, with PCR amplification, mapping, bias correction and internal controls included. The study's processing was this. Productive rearrangements were retained, and unique TCRbeta sequences were defined by the CDR3 nucleotide sequence together with the V and J gene. For classification of a sequence as donor-reactive, at least 5-fold expansion in CFSE-low cells relative to unstimulated pre-transplant cells and a frequency of at least 0.01% were required. Minimum frequency thresholds were set for each subject on the basis of the unstimulated sample with the lowest template count, so that a detection power of at least 90% was ensured. Repertoire turnover was measured by Jensen-Shannon divergence between the top 1000 TCRbeta sequences post- and pre-transplant. Two-sided Fisher's exact tests were used to test for changes in how often donor-reactive sequences were detected. The table was pulled from immuneACCESS by TCRdb, which kept in-frame rearrangements only. Such tables lose some clones; where checked, under half of the loss comes from unresolved V genes, and the rest has no known cause. The V and J calls and clone size were taken over from that table, and D and trimming were inferred from the DNA. Across this sample there are 18,000 or so clones, with roughly nine tenths seen only once. The ten largest clones add up to approximately 13% of the sample.

Unstimulated PBMCs, after thawing, were stained for CD3, CD4 and CD8 and then FACS-sorted into CD3+CD4+ and CD3+CD8+ populations. All 8 studied subjects were randomized to immunosuppression withdrawal. The Qiagen DNeasy Blood and Tissue Kit was used for isolation of genomic DNA. General findings and caveats noted by the study authors: Because of small, heterogeneous patient numbers and non-standardized post-transplant time points, the conclusions were only preliminary. Donor-reactive sequences declined more than third party-reactive ones, suggesting partial antigen-specific deletion unrelated to withdrawal success. A significant post-transplant decrease in circulating donor-reactive CD4 TCRbeta sequences was observed in 5 of 8 subjects, irrespective of tolerance or HCV status. When repertoire turnover was accounted for, significantly reduced detection of donor-reactive sequences was found in 7 of 8 subjects for CD4 and in 8 of 8 subjects for CD8. Since no allograft tissue specimens were available, donor-reactive T cells may have migrated into the graft instead of being deleted. In two subjects, low numbers of available donor cells limited the measurable donor-reactive repertoire.

The sequence was obtained from a human patient who received a liver transplant. After a transplant, certain T cells may trace back to the graft donor. The source material was CD8+ T cells from blood, sampled around 42 months after liver transplant. This sequence uses TRBV27 and TRBJ1-2; the D gene lacks a confident call. The encoded CDR3 is CASSLSIRYGYTF. The DNA sequence is TGTGCCAGCAGTTTATCGATACGCTATGGCTACACCTTC.